This T cell receptor beta chain was profiled in a study of CD8 T cells in ankylosing spondylitis. TCRdb re-called the 5' RACE reads through MiXCR, storing one row per CDR3 protein. The sample has about 120,000 distinct CDR3 sequences, roughly 13% seen once. Overall study results and limits: Within ankylosing spondylitis blood, a TCR beta motif made up of several highly homologous variants appeared to be characteristic. Disease-associated clonotypes exhibited CD8+ identity and were relatively infrequent in peripheral blood. A subset of motif variants has previously been described in the synovial fluid and blood of reactive arthritis.

This clonotype was detected ten times or more. Its specificity is unknown. The CDR3 sequence is 15 residues long. Trimming removed 7 bases from V and 6 bases from J; junction bases left unmatched: 11. Germline V lookup: CDR1 LNHDA, CDR2 SQIVND (reference sequence). The source of this sequence is a female donor with ankylosing spondylitis or in good health (not recorded which). Sample: blood, either unsorted or a sorted T cell fraction (not recorded which). The chain combines TRBV19 with TRBJ2-2; 7 bases line up with TRBD2. CDR3 in DNA: TGTGCCAGTACCCTAGCGGAAAACTGGCCCGGGGAGCTGTTTTTT. Encoded protein: CASTLAENWPGELFF.